This T cell receptor beta chain came from a study of OX40 agonist ivuxolimab in advanced cancers. Profiled with immunoSEQ multiplex PCR; TCRdb holds only in-frame clones, not every one. This table holds roughly 26,000 clones, approximately 90% found once. The sequence was obtained from an adult with an advanced solid tumor such as melanoma, head and neck, liver or kidney cancer. The input for sequencing was CD4+ or CD8+ T cells sorted from blood, taken in a trial of the OX40 agonist ivuxolimab.

CDR3 sequence reads: CASRLVVVGDTQYF. CDR3 DNA sequence: TGTGCAAGTCGCTTAGTTGTTGTAGGAGATACGCAGTATTTT. The chain employs TRBV12-2 and TRBJ2-3. TRBV12-2 constitutes a pseudogene. The CDR3 is made up of 14 amino acids.